One and the same sample provided the 15 T cell receptor beta chains below, sequenced in a study of chemoradiotherapy in HPV16-positive cancers. Generated by immunoSEQ multiplex PCR, the TCRdb table keeps only in-frame clones and is missing some. This table has around 4,900 clones, 75% to 90% appearing once. Sequencing used blood, obtained from a patient who underwent chemoradiotherapy. The receptors stem from a human donor with HPV-associated anogenital cancer.

The rearrangement uses TRBV27 and TRBJ1-2; D is undetermined. The V and J ends lost 2 bases and 4 bases respectively, with 11 bases between them. The length of the CDR3 is 14 residues. Germline CDR1 and CDR2: MNHEY and SMNVEV (reference sequence). CDR3 loop: CASSLLPDGYGYTF. The CDR3 DNA reads as TGTGCCAGCAGTTTACTACCAGATGGCTATGGCTACACCTTC.

This chain uses TRBV7-9 with TRBJ2-3; 14 bases line up with TRBD2. CDR1 SEHNR and CDR2 FQNEAQ come from the germline V gene (reference sequence). The CDR3 has 17 residues. V trimming: 6 bases; J trimming: 7 bases; junction bases outside the gene matches: 12. CDR3 DNA sequence: TGTGCCAGCAGTTCCTCCGGGACTAGCGGGAGTGAGTATACGCAGTATTTT. It encodes CASSSSGTSGSEYTQYF.

This chain connects TRBV9 to TRBJ1-2; a possible D gene is TRBD1 (5 bases). V was shortened by 3 bases and J by 3 bases, with 12 bases between the two germline ends. The CDR3 spans 14 residues. Germline CDR1 is SGDLS and CDR2 is YYNGEE. The CDR3 sequence: CASSEGTADYGYTF. CDR3 bases: TGTGCCAGCAGCGAGGGGACGGCGGACTATGGCTACACCTTC.

The chain has TRBV28 and TRBJ2-7; 9 nucleotides align to TRBD1. The V gene's germline CDR1 is MDHEN and CDR2 SYDVKM. The V and J ends lost 6 bases and 6 bases, in that order; junction bases with no gene match: 9. This CDR3 region has 14 residues. The CDR3 here is CASSSGTGGAEQYF. The CDR3 DNA follows: TGTGCCAGCAGCTCCGGAACAGGGGGCGCCGAGCAGTACTTC.

The chain employs TRBV5-5 and TRBJ1-6, with a weak D call TRBD1 (6 bases). Germline CDR1 is SGHKS and CDR2 is YYEKEE (reference sequence). Trimming removed 0 bases from V and 7 bases from J, with 11 bases in between. The CDR3 loop spans 15 amino acids. This CDR3 reads CASSLVGGPNSPLHF. DNA for the CDR3: TGTGCCAGCAGCTTGGTAGGGGGTCCCAATTCACCCCTCCACTTT.

The chain is built from TRBV7-3 and TRBJ2-7; weak D call: TRBD2 (6 bases). Germline lookup yields CDR1 SGHTA and CDR2 FQGTGA. With 5 bases removed from V and 5 bases from J, the gap between germline ends came to 16 bases. CDR3 length: 14 residues. The CDR3 sequence is CASSLGTPPDEQYF. Written as DNA, the CDR3 is TGTGCCAGCAGCCTAGGGACTCCCCCGGACGAGCAGTACTTC.

The V gene is TRBV2, the J gene TRBJ1-2; the D is unclear. There are 14 residues in the CDR3. The V end was cut by 2 bases, the J end by 0 bases, with 7 bases between. CDR1 SNHLY and CDR2 FYNNEI come from the germline V gene. The CDR3 nucleotides read TGTGCCAGCAGTGAATCAGAATCTAACTATGGCTACACCTTC. It is translated as CASSESESNYGYTF.

J is TRBJ1-6 and V is TRBV5-1, with 10 bases lining up with TRBD1. CDR3 length equals 15 residues. In germline, CDR1 is SGHRS, CDR2 YFSETQ. V trimming: 3 bases; J trimming: 7 bases; junction bases outside the gene matches: 4. CDR3 sequence: CASSWGGQGNSPLHF. The CDR3 DNA follows: TGCGCCAGCAGCTGGGGGGGACAGGGGAATTCACCCCTCCACTTT.

This sequence joins TRBV29-1 and TRBJ1-2; D is uncertain. Trimming took off 7 bases at V and 7 bases at J, with 16 bases between the two ends. The CDR3 is 12 amino acids. Germline assignment: CDR1 SQVTM and CDR2 ANQGSEA. The CDR3 sequence is CSAGEGSGGYTF. The DNA of the CDR3 is TGCAGCGCCGGCGAGGGAAGCGGTGGCTACACCTTC. Based on the CDR3 plus reference TRBV29-1 and TRBJ1-2, the full variable domain is SAVISQKPSRDICQRGTSLTIQCQVDSQVTMMFWYRQQPGQSLTLIATANQGSEATYESGFVIDKFPISRPNLTFSTLTVSNMSPEDSSIYLCSAGEGSGGYTFGSGTRLTVV.

The chain recombines TRBV5-5 with TRBJ1-2; TRBD1 might be the D (5 bases). Germline loops: CDR1 SGHKS, CDR2 YYEKEE (reference sequence). V was trimmed by 4 bases and J by 8 bases, leaving 12 bases between them. The CDR3 runs 12 residues. The DNA for the CDR3 is TGTGCCAGCAGCCAGGGTCAGCGCGGCTACACCTTC. As protein: CASSQGQRGYTF.

The gene calls are TRBV5-1 and TRBJ2-5, with no clear D. CDR3 size: 15 residues. The germline CDR1 and CDR2 sequences are SGHRS and YFSETQ. The V end was cut by 4 bases, the J end by 4 bases, with 17 bases between. The chain's CDR3 is CASSTPRALGETQYF. The DNA for the CDR3 is TGCGCCAGCAGCACTCCTAGAGCGTTAGGAGAGACCCAGTACTTC.

This clone has only a few counts. The chain employs TRBV25-1 and TRBJ1-2; D uncertain. V lost 1 base, J lost 4 bases, and 7 bases lay in between. The CDR3 is 13 residues long. CDR1 and CDR2 from the germline V gene are MGHDK and SYGVNS. CDR3 residues: CASSEWAGYGYTF. CDR3 bases: TGTGCCAGCAGTGAATGGGCTGGCTATGGCTACACCTTC.

The chain is built from TRBV5-4 and TRBJ2-7; 8 nucleotides line up with TRBD2. V gave up 4 bases and J gave up 2 bases; unmatched junction bases: 8. The germline gives CDR1 SGHNT, CDR2 YYREEE (reference sequence). CDR3 length: 15 residues. The CDR3 DNA sequence: TGTGCCAGCAGCCCCGGGGGGGGCTTCGCCTACGAGCAGTACTTC. Translating it yields CASSPGGGFAYEQYF.

The chain couples TRBV25-1 to TRBJ2-3; perhaps TRBD2 as D (5 bases). The CDR3 sequence is 15 residues long. The germline V gene has CDR1 MGHDK and CDR2 SYGVNS. Trimming removed 3 bases at V and 0 bases at J, with 10 bases between. The CDR3: CASSDPSISTDTQYF. The CDR3 nucleotides read TGTGCCAGCAGTGATCCTAGCATAAGCACAGATACGCAGTATTTT.

The CDR3 DNA reads as TGTGCCAGCAGCTCCCAAGGACTAGTGCAAGAGACCCAGTACTTC. This gives the protein CASSSQGLVQETQYF. The chain couples TRBV9 to TRBJ2-5; TRBD2 aligns across 7 bases. CDR3 length: 15 residues. The trim removed 4 bases at V and 2 bases at J, leaving 8 bases unmatched. Per germline, CDR1 SGDLS and CDR2 YYNGEE.